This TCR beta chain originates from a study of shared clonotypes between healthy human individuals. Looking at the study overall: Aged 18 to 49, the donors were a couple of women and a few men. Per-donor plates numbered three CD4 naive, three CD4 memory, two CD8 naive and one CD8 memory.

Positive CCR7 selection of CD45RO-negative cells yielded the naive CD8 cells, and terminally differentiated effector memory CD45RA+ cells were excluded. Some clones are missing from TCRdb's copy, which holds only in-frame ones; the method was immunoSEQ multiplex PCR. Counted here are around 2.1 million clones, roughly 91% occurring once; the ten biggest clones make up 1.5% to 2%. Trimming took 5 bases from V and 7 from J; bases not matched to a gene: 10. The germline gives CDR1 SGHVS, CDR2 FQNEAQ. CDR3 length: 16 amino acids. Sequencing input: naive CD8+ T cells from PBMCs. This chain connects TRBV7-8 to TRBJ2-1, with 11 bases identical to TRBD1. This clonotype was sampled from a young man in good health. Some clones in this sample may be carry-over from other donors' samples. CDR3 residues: CASSTWSDRGLNEQFF. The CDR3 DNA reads TGTGCCAGCAGCACCTGGTCGGACAGGGGGCTGAATGAGCAGTTCTTC.